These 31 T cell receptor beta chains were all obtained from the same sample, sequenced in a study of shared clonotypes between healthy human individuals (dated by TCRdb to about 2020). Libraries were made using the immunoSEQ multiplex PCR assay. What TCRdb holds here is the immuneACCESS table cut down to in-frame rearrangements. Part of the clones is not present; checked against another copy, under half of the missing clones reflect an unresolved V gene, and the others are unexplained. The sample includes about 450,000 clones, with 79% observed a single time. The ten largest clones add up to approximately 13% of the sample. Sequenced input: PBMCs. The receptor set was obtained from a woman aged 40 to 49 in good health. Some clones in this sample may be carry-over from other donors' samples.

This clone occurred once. CDR3 DNA sequence: TGTGCCAGCCACCCCTACAGAAAGGACGCTGAAGCTTTCTTT. Its protein is CASHPYRKDAEAFF. The J gene is TRBJ1-1, the V gene TRBV27; D is unclear. The CDR3 is 14 residues long. The germline V gene encodes CDR1 MNHEY and CDR2 SMNVEV (reference sequence). Trimming took 8 bases from V and 6 from J, leaving 19 bases between them.

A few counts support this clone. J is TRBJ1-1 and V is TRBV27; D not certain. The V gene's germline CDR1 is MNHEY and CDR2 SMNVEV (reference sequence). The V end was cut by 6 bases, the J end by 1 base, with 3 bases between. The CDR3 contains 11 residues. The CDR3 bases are TGTGCCAGCAGAAAGAACACTGAAGCTTTCTTT. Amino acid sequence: CASRKNTEAFF.

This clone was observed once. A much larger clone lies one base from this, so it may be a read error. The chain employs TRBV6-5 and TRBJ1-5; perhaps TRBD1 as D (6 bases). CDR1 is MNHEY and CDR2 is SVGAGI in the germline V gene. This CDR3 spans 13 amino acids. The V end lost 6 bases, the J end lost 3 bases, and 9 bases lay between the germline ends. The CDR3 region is CASSRDINQPQHF. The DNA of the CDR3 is TGTGCCAGCAGCCGGGACATCAATCAGCCCCAGCATTTT.

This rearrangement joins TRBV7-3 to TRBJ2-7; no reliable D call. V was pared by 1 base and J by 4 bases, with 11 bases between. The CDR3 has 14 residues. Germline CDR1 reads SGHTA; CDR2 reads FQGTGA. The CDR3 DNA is TGTGCCAGCAGCTTAAATGTCAGCAAATACGAGCAGTACTTC. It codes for CASSLNVSKYEQYF.

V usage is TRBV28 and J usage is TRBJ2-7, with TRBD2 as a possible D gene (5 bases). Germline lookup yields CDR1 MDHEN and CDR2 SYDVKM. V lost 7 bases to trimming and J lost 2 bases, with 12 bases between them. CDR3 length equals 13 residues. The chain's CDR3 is CASTPDGAYEQYF. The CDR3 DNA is TGTGCCAGCACCCCGGACGGGGCCTACGAGCAGTACTTC.

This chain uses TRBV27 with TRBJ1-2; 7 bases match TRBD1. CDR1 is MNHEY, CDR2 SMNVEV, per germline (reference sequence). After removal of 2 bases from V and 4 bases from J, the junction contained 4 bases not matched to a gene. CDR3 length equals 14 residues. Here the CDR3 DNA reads TGTGCCAGCAGTTTACACGGGACAGCCTATGGCTACACCTTC. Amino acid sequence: CASSLHGTAYGYTF.

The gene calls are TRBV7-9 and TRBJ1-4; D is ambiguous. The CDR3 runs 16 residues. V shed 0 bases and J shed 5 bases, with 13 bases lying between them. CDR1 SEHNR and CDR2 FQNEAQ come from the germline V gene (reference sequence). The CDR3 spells CASSLAAQNGNEKLFF. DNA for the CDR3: TGTGCCAGCAGCTTAGCGGCACAGAACGGAAATGAAAAACTGTTTTTT. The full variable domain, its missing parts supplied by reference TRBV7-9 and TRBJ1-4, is DTGVSQNPRHKITKRGQNVTFRCDPISEHNRLYWYRQTLGQGPEFLTYFQNEAQLEKSRLLSDRFSAERPKGSFSTLEIQRTEQGDSAMYLCASSLAAQNGNEKLFFGSGTQLSVL.

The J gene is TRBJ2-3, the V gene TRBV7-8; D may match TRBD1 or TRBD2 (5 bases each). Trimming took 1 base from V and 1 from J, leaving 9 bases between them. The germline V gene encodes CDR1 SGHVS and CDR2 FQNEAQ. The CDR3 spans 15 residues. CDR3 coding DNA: TGTGCCAGCAGCTTAGGGGGGTGGGGCACAGATACGCAGTATTTT. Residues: CASSLGGWGTDTQYF.

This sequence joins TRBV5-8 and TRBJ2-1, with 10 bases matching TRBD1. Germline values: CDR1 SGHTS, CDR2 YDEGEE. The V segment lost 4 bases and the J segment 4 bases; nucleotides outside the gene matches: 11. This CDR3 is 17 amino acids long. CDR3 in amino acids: CASSRQGARGFYNEQFF. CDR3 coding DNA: TGTGCCAGCAGCCGACAGGGGGCGAGGGGTTTTTACAATGAGCAGTTCTTC.

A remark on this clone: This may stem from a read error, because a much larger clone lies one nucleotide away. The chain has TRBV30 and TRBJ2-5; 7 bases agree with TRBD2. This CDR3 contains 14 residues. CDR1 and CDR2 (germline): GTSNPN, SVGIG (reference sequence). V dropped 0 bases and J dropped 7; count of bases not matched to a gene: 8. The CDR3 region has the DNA TGTGCCTGGAGTGTACCGGGGGGAGTTGGGACCCAGTACTTC. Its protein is CAWSVPGGVGTQYF.

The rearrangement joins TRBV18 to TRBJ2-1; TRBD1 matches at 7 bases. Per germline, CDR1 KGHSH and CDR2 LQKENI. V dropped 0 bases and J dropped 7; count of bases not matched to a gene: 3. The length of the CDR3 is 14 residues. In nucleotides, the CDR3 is TGTGCCAGCTCACCACCGCAGGGGGTGAATGAGCAGTTCTTC. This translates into CASSPPQGVNEQFF.

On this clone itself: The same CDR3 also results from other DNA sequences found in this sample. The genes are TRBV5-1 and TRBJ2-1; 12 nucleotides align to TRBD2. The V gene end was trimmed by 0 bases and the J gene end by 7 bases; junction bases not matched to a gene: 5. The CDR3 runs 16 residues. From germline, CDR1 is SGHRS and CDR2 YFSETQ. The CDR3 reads CASSLVLAGGGNEQFF. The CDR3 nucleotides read TGCGCCAGCAGCTTGGTACTAGCGGGAGGTGGGAATGAGCAGTTCTTC.

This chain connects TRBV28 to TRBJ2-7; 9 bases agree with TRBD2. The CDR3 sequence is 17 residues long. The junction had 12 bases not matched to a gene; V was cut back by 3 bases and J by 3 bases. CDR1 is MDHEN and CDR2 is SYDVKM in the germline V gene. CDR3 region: CASSFLLAGQPLYEQYF. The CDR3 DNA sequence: TGTGCCAGCAGTTTCCTACTAGCGGGCCAACCCCTCTACGAGCAGTACTTC.

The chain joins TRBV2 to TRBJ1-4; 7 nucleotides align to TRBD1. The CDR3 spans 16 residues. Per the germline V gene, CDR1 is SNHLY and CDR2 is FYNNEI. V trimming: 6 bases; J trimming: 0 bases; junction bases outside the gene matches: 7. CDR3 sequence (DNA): TGTGCCAGCAGGACGGACAGGAGTGCAACTAATGAAAAACTGTTTTTT. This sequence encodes CASRTDRSATNEKLFF.

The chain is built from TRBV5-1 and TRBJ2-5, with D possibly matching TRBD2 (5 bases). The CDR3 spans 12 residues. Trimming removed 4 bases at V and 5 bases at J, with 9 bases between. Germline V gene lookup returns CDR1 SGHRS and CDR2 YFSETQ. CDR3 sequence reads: CASSTRGETQYF. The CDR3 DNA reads TGCGCCAGCAGCACTCGGGGTGAGACCCAGTACTTC.

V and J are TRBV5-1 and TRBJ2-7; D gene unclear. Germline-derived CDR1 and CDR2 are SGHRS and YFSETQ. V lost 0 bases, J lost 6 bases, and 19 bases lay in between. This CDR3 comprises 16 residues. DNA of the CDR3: TGCGCCAGCAGCTTGGCCTGGGCCACCCGCGGTCCCGAGCAGTACTTC. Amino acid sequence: CASSLAWATRGPEQYF.

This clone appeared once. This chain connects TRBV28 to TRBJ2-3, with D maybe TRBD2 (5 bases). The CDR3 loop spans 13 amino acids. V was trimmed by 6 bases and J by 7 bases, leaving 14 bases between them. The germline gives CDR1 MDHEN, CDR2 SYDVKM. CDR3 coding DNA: TGTGCCAGCAGGGGGAGATGGCTGAATACGCAGTATTTT. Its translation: CASRGRWLNTQYF.

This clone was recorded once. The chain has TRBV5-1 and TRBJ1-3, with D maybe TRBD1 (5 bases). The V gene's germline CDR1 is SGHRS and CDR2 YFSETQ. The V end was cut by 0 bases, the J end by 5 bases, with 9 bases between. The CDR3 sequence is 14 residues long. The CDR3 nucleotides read TGCGCCAGCAGCTTGGCAGGGATCCGAAACACCATATATTTT. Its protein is CASSLAGIRNTIYF.

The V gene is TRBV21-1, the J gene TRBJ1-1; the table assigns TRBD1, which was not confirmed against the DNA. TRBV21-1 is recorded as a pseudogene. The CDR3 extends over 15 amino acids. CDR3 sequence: CASSKATDMNTEAFF. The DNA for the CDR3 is TGTGCCAGCAGCAAAGCGACAGATATGAACACTGAAGCTTTCTTT.

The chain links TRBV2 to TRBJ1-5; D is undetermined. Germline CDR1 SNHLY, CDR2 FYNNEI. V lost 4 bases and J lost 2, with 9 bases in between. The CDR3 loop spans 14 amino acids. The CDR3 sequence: CASSVLGGNQPQHF. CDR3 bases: TGTGCCAGCAGTGTTCTGGGTGGCAATCAGCCCCAGCATTTT.

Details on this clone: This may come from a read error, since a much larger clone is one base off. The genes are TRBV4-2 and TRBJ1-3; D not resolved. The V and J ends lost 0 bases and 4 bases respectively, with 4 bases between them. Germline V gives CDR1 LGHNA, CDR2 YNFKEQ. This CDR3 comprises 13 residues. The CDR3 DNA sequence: TGTGCCAGCAGCCAAGACGGGGGAAACACCATATATTTT. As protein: CASSQDGGNTIYF.

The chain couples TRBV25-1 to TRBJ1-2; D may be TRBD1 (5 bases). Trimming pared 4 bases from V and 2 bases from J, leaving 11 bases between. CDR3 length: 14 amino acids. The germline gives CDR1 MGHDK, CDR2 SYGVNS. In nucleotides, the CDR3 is TGTGCCAGCAGTGTGGGACTGACGAACTATGGCTACACCTTC. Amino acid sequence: CASSVGLTNYGYTF.

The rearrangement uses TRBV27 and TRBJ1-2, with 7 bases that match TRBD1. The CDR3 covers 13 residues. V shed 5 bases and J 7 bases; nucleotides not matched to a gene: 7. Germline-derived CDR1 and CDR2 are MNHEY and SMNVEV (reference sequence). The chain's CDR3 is CASSPGQEGGYTF. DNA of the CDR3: TGTGCCAGCAGTCCCGGACAGGAGGGTGGCTACACCTTC.

The DNA of the CDR3 is TGTGCCAGCAGCGTAGGAATAGGGGTCAGCTCCTACGAGCAGTACTTC. It translates to CASSVGIGVSSYEQYF. This chain links TRBV9 with TRBJ2-7; possibly TRBD1 for D (5 bases). V was pared by 0 bases and J by 0 bases, with 13 bases between. Germline CDR1 is SGDLS and CDR2 is YYNGEE. The CDR3 length is 16 residues.

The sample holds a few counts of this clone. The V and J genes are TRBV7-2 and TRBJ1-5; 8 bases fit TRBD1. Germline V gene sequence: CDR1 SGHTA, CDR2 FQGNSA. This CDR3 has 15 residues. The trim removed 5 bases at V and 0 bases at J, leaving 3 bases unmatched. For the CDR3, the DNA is TGTGCCAGCAGCCGCACAGGGGGTAGCAATCAGCCCCAGCATTTT. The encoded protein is CASSRTGGSNQPQHF.

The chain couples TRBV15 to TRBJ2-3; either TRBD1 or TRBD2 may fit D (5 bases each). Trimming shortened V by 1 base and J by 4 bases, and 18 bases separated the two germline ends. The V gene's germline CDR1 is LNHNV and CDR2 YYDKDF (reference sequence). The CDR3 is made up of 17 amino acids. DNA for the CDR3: TGTGCCACCAGCAGAGGGGGGTTAGGACCCTTCGCAGATACGCAGTATTTT. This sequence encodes CATSRGGLGPFADTQYF.

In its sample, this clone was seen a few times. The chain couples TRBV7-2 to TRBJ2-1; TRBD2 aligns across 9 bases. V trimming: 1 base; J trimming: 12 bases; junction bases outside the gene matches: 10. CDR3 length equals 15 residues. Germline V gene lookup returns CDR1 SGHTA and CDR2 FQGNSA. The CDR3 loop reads CASSLGRASGNRQFF. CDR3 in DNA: TGTGCCAGCAGCTTAGGTCGGGCTAGCGGGAATAGGCAGTTCTTC.

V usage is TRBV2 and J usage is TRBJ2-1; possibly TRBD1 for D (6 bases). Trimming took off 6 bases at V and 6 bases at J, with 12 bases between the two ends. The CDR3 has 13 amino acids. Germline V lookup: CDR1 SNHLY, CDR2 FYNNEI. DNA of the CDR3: TGTGCCAGCAGGGGGGCAGCTATCAATGAGCAGTTCTTC. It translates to CASRGAAINEQFF.

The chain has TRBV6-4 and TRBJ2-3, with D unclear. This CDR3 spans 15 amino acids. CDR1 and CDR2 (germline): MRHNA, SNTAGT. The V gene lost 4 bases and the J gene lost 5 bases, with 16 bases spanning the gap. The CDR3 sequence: CASSAGPTAGDTQYF. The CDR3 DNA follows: TGTGCCAGCAGTGCTGGGCCCACAGCTGGAGATACGCAGTATTTT.

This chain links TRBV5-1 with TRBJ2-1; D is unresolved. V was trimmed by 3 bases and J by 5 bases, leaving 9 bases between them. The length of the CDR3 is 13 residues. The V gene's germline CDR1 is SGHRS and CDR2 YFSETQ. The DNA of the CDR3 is TGCGCCAGCAGCTATACGACCGACAATGAGCAGTTCTTC. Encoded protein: CASSYTTDNEQFF.

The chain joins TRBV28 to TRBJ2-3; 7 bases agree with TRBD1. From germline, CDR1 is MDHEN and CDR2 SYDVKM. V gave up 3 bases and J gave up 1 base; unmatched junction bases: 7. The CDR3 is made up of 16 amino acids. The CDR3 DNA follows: TGTGCCAGCAGTTTGCTGGGACAGATAGGCACAGATACGCAGTATTTT. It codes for CASSLLGQIGTDTQYF.